This is a list of T cell receptor beta chains from one sample in a study of T cell repertoires in cytomegalovirus infection. TCRdb fed the reads into MiXCR, producing one record per CDR3 protein. The top ten clones hold roughly 8% of a sample with about 680,000 distinct CDR3 sequences, roughly 24% of them seen once. Source material: CD8+ T cells from PBMCs. These receptors were collected from a human donor in good health (CMV status not recorded). Some clones in this sample may be carry-over from other donors' samples. Each CDR3 is given with its conserved first and last residue. The order of the fields is J gene, clone size, D gene, V gene, CDR3 DNA, CDR3 protein. D genes are given only for firm matches. The size field is filled for only some rows; it gives once, few, many or a size class.

j_gene: TRBJ2-3
abundance: many
d_gene: NA
v_gene: TRBV7-6
CDR3nt: TGTGCCAGCAGCTTGGTGCCTAGCACAGATACGCAGTATTTT
CDR3aa: CASSLVPSTDTQYF

j_gene: TRBJ2-2
abundance: NA
d_gene: NA
v_gene: TRBV27
CDR3nt: TGTGCCAGCAGTCTCGGATTTACCGGGGAGCTGTTTTTT
CDR3aa: CASSLGFTGELFF

j_gene: TRBJ2-1
abundance: NA
d_gene: NA
v_gene: TRBV7-4
CDR3nt: TGTGGCAGCAGCTCAGCCGGCAGCTACAATGAGCAGTTCTTC
CDR3aa: CGSSSAGSYNEQFF

j_gene: TRBJ1-5
abundance: NA
d_gene: NA
v_gene: TRBV6-1
CDR3nt: TGTGCCACCGCCCCCCAGAGATATAGCAATCAGCCCCAGCATTTT
CDR3aa: CATAPQRYSNQPQHF

j_gene: TRBJ2-1
abundance: many
d_gene: NA
v_gene: TRBV12-3/TRBV12-4
CDR3nt: TGTGCCAGCAGCCCGGGCGGGGTGGTTGAGCAGTTCTTC
CDR3aa: CASSPGGVVEQFF

j_gene: TRBJ1-1
abundance: few
d_gene: NA
v_gene: TRBV6-2/TRBV6-3
CDR3nt: TGTGCCAGCATCGACAGAACTCCGAACACTGAAGCTTTCTTT
CDR3aa: CASIDRTPNTEAFF

j_gene: TRBJ2-3
abundance: many
d_gene: TRBD2
v_gene: TRBV7-2
CDR3nt: TGTGCCAGCAGCTCTTCGACTAGCGGGTTCACAGATACGCAGTATTTT
CDR3aa: CASSSSTSGFTDTQYF

j_gene: TRBJ1-5
abundance: few
d_gene: TRBD1
v_gene: TRBV20-1
CDR3nt: TGCAGTGCTAGAGAACAGGGGAATCAGCCCCAGCATTTT
CDR3aa: CSAREQGNQPQHF

j_gene: TRBJ2-1
abundance: NA
d_gene: TRBD2
v_gene: TRBV14
CDR3nt: TGTGCCAGCAGCCAAGTTGCGGGGGGGATTAATGAGCAGTTCTTC
CDR3aa: CASSQVAGGINEQFF

j_gene: TRBJ2-3
abundance: NA
d_gene: TRBD2
v_gene: TRBV7-2
CDR3nt: TGTGCCAGCAGCCTCGGACTAGCGGGGGGGCTTGGTACGCAGTATTTT
CDR3aa: CASSLGLAGGLGTQYF

j_gene: TRBJ2-1
abundance: few
d_gene: NA
v_gene: TRBV4-1
CDR3nt: TGCGCCAGCAGTCCCCTACTGGGGGCCCACGGGGCGGAGCAGTTCTTC
CDR3aa: CASSPLLGAHGAEQFF

j_gene: TRBJ2-1
abundance: few
d_gene: NA
v_gene: TRBV4-2
CDR3nt: TGTGCCAGCAGCCAAGCTGAAGGTTATGAGCAGTTCTTC
CDR3aa: CASSQAEGYEQFF

j_gene: TRBJ2-7
abundance: few
d_gene: TRBD1
v_gene: TRBV19
CDR3nt: TGTGCCAGTAGCTGGGACAGCGCGTCCTACGAGCAGTACTTC
CDR3aa: CASSWDSASYEQYF

j_gene: TRBJ2-5
abundance: few
d_gene: NA
v_gene: TRBV12-3/TRBV12-4
CDR3nt: TGTGCCAGCAGTCCCCTCCCCCCCGGGGGCGGAGAGACCCAGTACTTC
CDR3aa: CASSPLPPGGGETQYF

j_gene: TRBJ2-3
abundance: many
d_gene: NA
v_gene: TRBV7-8
CDR3nt: TGTGCCAGCAGCTACGCCGCGGCCTGGGCGCAGTATTTT
CDR3aa: CASSYAAAWAQYF

j_gene: TRBJ2-3
abundance: few
d_gene: NA
v_gene: TRBV6-4
CDR3nt: TGTGCCAGCAGTGACTCCGGGGTGTATGGGGATACGCAGTATTTT
CDR3aa: CASSDSGVYGDTQYF

j_gene: TRBJ2-3
abundance: many
d_gene: NA
v_gene: TRBV7-9
CDR3nt: TGTGCCAGCAGGCGACAGAGCACAGATACGCAGTATTTT
CDR3aa: CASRRQSTDTQYF

j_gene: TRBJ2-5
abundance: many
d_gene: TRBD1
v_gene: TRBV10-3
CDR3nt: TGTGCCATCGGGGACAGGGGAGACGAGACCCAGTACTTC
CDR3aa: CAIGDRGDETQYF

j_gene: TRBJ2-2
abundance: NA
d_gene: NA
v_gene: TRBV2
CDR3nt: TGTGCCAGCTTGGGTGGCAGAAGAACCGGGGAGCTGTTTTTT
CDR3aa: CASLGGRRTGELFF

j_gene: TRBJ1-1
abundance: NA
d_gene: NA
v_gene: TRBV15
CDR3nt: TGTGCCACCAGCAGAGGAACCAGGGGCATCACGAACACTGAAGCTTTCTTT
CDR3aa: CATSRGTRGITNTEAFF

j_gene: TRBJ2-1
abundance: NA
d_gene: TRBD1
v_gene: TRBV13
CDR3nt: TGTGCCAGCAGCTCCCGGACAGGGAGGAGGAATGAGCAGTTCTTC
CDR3aa: CASSSRTGRRNEQFF

j_gene: TRBJ1-1
abundance: NA
d_gene: NA
v_gene: TRBV29-1
CDR3nt: TGCAGCGTTGCCCGAGAAAGGACTGAAGCTTTCTTT
CDR3aa: CSVARERTEAFF

j_gene: TRBJ2-1
abundance: NA
d_gene: NA
v_gene: TRBV13
CDR3nt: TGTGCCAGCAGCTTACCCAGGCCACCCTACAATGAGCAGTTCTTC
CDR3aa: CASSLPRPPYNEQFF

j_gene: TRBJ2-7
abundance: NA
d_gene: NA
v_gene: TRBV18
CDR3nt: TGTGCCAGCTCACGATTGCCTACAGCCTACGAGCAGTACTTC
CDR3aa: CASSRLPTAYEQYF

j_gene: TRBJ2-5
abundance: few
d_gene: NA
v_gene: TRBV29-1
CDR3nt: TGCAGCGTTCCCTTGGGGGATCAAAGCGAAGAGACCCAGTACTTC
CDR3aa: CSVPLGDQSEETQYF

j_gene: TRBJ2-1
abundance: few
d_gene: NA
v_gene: TRBV2
CDR3nt: TGTGCCAGCAGCCTGAACTGGAACTACAATGAGCAGTTCTTC
CDR3aa: CASSLNWNYNEQFF

j_gene: TRBJ2-7
abundance: NA
d_gene: NA
v_gene: TRBV4-2
CDR3nt: TGTGCCAGCAGCCATCCGAGGGCCGACGAGCAGTACTTC
CDR3aa: CASSHPRADEQYF

j_gene: TRBJ2-5
abundance: few
d_gene: TRBD1
v_gene: TRBV29-1
CDR3nt: TGCAGCGTTGAAGACCCGGACAGGGAAGGGGAAGAGACCCAGTACTTC
CDR3aa: CSVEDPDREGEETQYF

j_gene: TRBJ2-1
abundance: few
d_gene: NA
v_gene: TRBV14
CDR3nt: TGTGCCAGCAGCCCCTTCAGGAACAATGAGCAGTTCTTC
CDR3aa: CASSPFRNNEQFF

j_gene: TRBJ2-5
abundance: many
d_gene: NA
v_gene: TRBV28
CDR3nt: TGTGCCAGCAGCCCTCCCCCGTCGGGAGTAGAGACCCAGTACTTC
CDR3aa: CASSPPPSGVETQYF

j_gene: TRBJ2-7
abundance: few
d_gene: NA
v_gene: TRBV6-5
CDR3nt: TGTGCCAGCAGTTACTCTTCCGGGGACTACGAGCAGTACTTC
CDR3aa: CASSYSSGDYEQYF

j_gene: TRBJ1-1
abundance: few
d_gene: NA
v_gene: TRBV27
CDR3nt: TGTGCCAGCTGGGTGAACACTGAAGCTTTCTTT
CDR3aa: CASWVNTEAFF

j_gene: TRBJ2-1
abundance: few
d_gene: TRBD2
v_gene: TRBV29-1
CDR3nt: TGCAGCGTTGCCTGGACTAGCGGGTCCAATGAGCAGTTCTTC
CDR3aa: CSVAWTSGSNEQFF

j_gene: TRBJ1-1
abundance: NA
d_gene: NA
v_gene: TRBV4-1
CDR3nt: TGCGCCAGCAGCCAAGAGGGGTTTGAAGCTTTCTTT
CDR3aa: CASSQEGFEAFF

j_gene: TRBJ1-3
abundance: NA
d_gene: TRBD1
v_gene: TRBV28
CDR3nt: TGTGCCAGCAACCTCGACAGGGCAAGAAACACCATATATTTT
CDR3aa: CASNLDRARNTIYF

j_gene: TRBJ1-4
abundance: NA
d_gene: NA
v_gene: TRBV20-1
CDR3nt: TGCAGTGCTAGCGCCAGCGGGGGGTCTCTTTTCTTT
CDR3aa: CSASASGGSLFF

j_gene: TRBJ1-1
abundance: many
d_gene: NA
v_gene: TRBV7-6
CDR3nt: TGTGCCAGCAGCTTAGAAGCGGCTATGAACACTGAAGCTTTCTTT
CDR3aa: CASSLEAAMNTEAFF

j_gene: TRBJ2-2
abundance: many
d_gene: NA
v_gene: TRBV7-2
CDR3nt: TGTGCCAGCAGCATCACCGGGGAGCTGTTTTTT
CDR3aa: CASSITGELFF

j_gene: TRBJ1-2
abundance: many
d_gene: TRBD1
v_gene: TRBV7-8
CDR3nt: TGTGCCAGCAGCTTAGCTCGACAGGGCGCTAACTATGGCTACACCTTC
CDR3aa: CASSLARQGANYGYTF

j_gene: TRBJ1-5
abundance: NA
d_gene: NA
v_gene: TRBV20-1
CDR3nt: TGCAGTGCTAGAGCTCCCCAGGAAGACCGCCAGCATTTT
CDR3aa: CSARAPQEDRQHF

j_gene: TRBJ1-2
abundance: NA
d_gene: NA
v_gene: TRBV6-2/TRBV6-3
CDR3nt: TGTGCCAGCAGTTTTTCCGCGACAGACTATGGCTACACCTTC
CDR3aa: CASSFSATDYGYTF

j_gene: TRBJ2-2
abundance: few
d_gene: TRBD2
v_gene: TRBV10-3
CDR3nt: TGTGCCATCAAAAGTCGGGGGGACACCGGGGAGCTGTTTTTT
CDR3aa: CAIKSRGDTGELFF

j_gene: TRBJ2-1
abundance: NA
d_gene: TRBD1
v_gene: TRBV15
CDR3nt: TGTGCCACCAGCAGAGATAGAGGGGGCGCCTACAATGAGCAGTTCTTC
CDR3aa: CATSRDRGGAYNEQFF

j_gene: TRBJ2-2
abundance: few
d_gene: NA
v_gene: TRBV27
CDR3nt: TGTGCCAGCAGTTTATCATGGGGGGGCTCGGGCACCGGGGAGCTGTTTTTT
CDR3aa: CASSLSWGGSGTGELFF

j_gene: TRBJ2-7
abundance: NA
d_gene: NA
v_gene: TRBV20-1
CDR3nt: TGCAGTGCCACCGAGCCTGACGGCTACGAGCAGTACTTC
CDR3aa: CSATEPDGYEQYF

j_gene: TRBJ2-1
abundance: few
d_gene: TRBD1
v_gene: TRBV19
CDR3nt: TGTGCCAGTAGTACAGGGGGAAACGCAAATGAGCAGTTCTTC
CDR3aa: CASSTGGNANEQFF

j_gene: TRBJ2-7
abundance: few
d_gene: TRBD1
v_gene: TRBV7-2
CDR3nt: TGTGCCAGCAGCTTAGGACGGGACAGGGTGGGCTACGAGCAGTACTTC
CDR3aa: CASSLGRDRVGYEQYF

j_gene: TRBJ1-2
abundance: few
d_gene: NA
v_gene: TRBV20-1
CDR3nt: TGCAGTGCCCGCCTACTAAGTGGGGATGGCTACACCTTC
CDR3aa: CSARLLSGDGYTF

j_gene: TRBJ1-5
abundance: many
d_gene: NA
v_gene: TRBV28
CDR3nt: TGTGCCAGCAGTTTAGGGTCGGGAGATACAAATCAGCCCCAGCATTTT
CDR3aa: CASSLGSGDTNQPQHF

j_gene: TRBJ2-3
abundance: NA
d_gene: NA
v_gene: TRBV6-2/TRBV6-3
CDR3nt: TGTGCCAGCTTCAGGGGGGGATCTAGAGATACGCAGTATTTT
CDR3aa: CASFRGGSRDTQYF

j_gene: TRBJ2-7
abundance: NA
d_gene: NA
v_gene: TRBV5-1
CDR3nt: TGCGCCAGCAGCTTCCTACCCAGCCTGACCTACGAGCAGTACTTC
CDR3aa: CASSFLPSLTYEQYF

j_gene: TRBJ2-5
abundance: once
d_gene: NA
v_gene: TRBV24-1
CDR3nt: TGTGCCACCAGTGACCCTGGCCACTGGGGGACCCAGTACTTC
CDR3aa: CATSDPGHWGTQYF

j_gene: TRBJ2-5
abundance: few
d_gene: TRBD2
v_gene: TRBV2
CDR3nt: TGTGCCAGCAGTGCGAGCGCTAGCGGGGAAGAGACCCAGTACTTC
CDR3aa: CASSASASGEETQYF

j_gene: TRBJ1-4
abundance: NA
d_gene: NA
v_gene: TRBV25-1
CDR3nt: TGTGCCAGCAGTGAAGACGGTAATGAAAAACTGTTTTTT
CDR3aa: CASSEDGNEKLFF